This T cell receptor (beta chain) was sequenced for a study of shared clonotypes between healthy human individuals. The genomic DNA of each subset was split evenly across several immunoSEQ plates. Measured with immunoSEQ multiplex PCR; TCRdb has only the in-frame clones, and not every one. Of 2,500,000 or so clones listed, more than 90% are singletons. CDR3 length: 17 residues. Trimming cost V 3 bases and J 4 bases; bases outside gene matches: 13. Germline V gene data show CDR1 as SGDLS and CDR2 as YYNGEE. Sequencing used naive CD4+ T cells sorted from blood. As for subset: CD45RA+ positively selected. The clonotype originates from a man aged 18 to 30 in good health. The rearrangement joins TRBV9 to TRBJ1-1, with 9 bases identical to TRBD1. Written as DNA, the CDR3 is TGTGCCAGCAGCGGGACAGGGGTATTAGGGGGTGGCACTGAAGCTTTCTTT. Protein product: CASSGTGVLGGGTEAFF.